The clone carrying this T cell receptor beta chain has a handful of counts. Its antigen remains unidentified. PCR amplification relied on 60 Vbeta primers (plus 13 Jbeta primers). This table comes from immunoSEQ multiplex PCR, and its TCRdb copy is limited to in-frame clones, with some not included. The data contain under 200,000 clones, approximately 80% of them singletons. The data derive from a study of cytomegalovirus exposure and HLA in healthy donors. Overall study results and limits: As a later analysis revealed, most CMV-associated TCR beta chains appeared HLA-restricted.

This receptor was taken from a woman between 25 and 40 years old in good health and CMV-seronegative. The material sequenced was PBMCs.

The CDR3 DNA reads TGTGCCAGCAGCCCGACAACAACTAATGAAAAACTGTTTTTT. It translates to CASSPTTTNEKLFF. This chain uses TRBV11-1 with TRBJ1-4; no clear D. V lost 5 bases to trimming and J lost 0 bases, with 7 bases between them. Looked up from germline, CDR1 is SGHAT and CDR2 is FQDESV (reference sequence). The CDR3 runs to 14 residues.